This is a list of T cell receptor beta chains from one sample in a study of cytomegalovirus exposure and HLA in healthy donors. Here immunoSEQ multiplex PCR was the method, and the copy in TCRdb shows in-frame clones only, minus some. The sample consists of around 86,000 clones, 75% to 85% of them appearing once. The source material was PBMCs. These receptors were obtained from a man in his forties or fifties in good health and CMV-seropositive. Each CDR3 is given with its conserved first and last residue.

>TRBJ2-1|14|TRBV29-1
CSADRGSSYNEQFF
>TRBJ2-6|13|TRBV19
CASRGSGANVLTF
>TRBJ2-6|17|TRBV30
CASSFGVSPSGANVLTF
>TRBJ2-3|16|TRBV30
CAGIPPGGQRRDTQYF
>TRBJ2-3|14|TRBV19
CASSIIDGPDTQYF
>TRBJ2-4|16|TRBV11-2
CASSWGGVAAKNSQYF
>TRBJ1-3|14|TRBV7-2
CASSAGTTGNTIYF
>TRBJ2-7|14|TRBV5-1
CASSLETGAYEQYF
>TRBJ1-1|15|TRBV6-6
CASSSPDRGYTEAFF
>TRBJ2-1|15|TRBV5-6
CASSLGFGSYNEQFF
>TRBJ2-6|15|TRBV5-3
CARSRRSSGANGLTF
>TRBJ1-5|13|TRBV27
CASGYRGFQPQHF
>TRBJ2-1|17|TRBV7-9
CASRQAWATSSYNEQFF
>TRBJ2-1|18|TRBV23-1
CASSPIKTTGSSYNEQFF
>TRBJ2-2|13|TRBV29-1
CSAGQGEAGELFF
>TRBJ2-7|13|TRBV11-3
CASEGPGVYEQYF
>TRBJ2-2|16|TRBV9
CASSVSPTGITGELFF
>TRBJ2-3|15|TRBV2
CASTETSGKTDTQYF
>TRBJ1-6|13|TRBV6-4
CASRRDTESPLHF
>TRBJ2-7|15|TRBV19
CASISSPGGASEQYF
>TRBJ2-7|15|TRBV6-5
CASSPPGRGRYEQYF
>TRBJ1-2|17|TRBV10-3
CAISESQTGQGDYGYTF
>TRBJ2-7|14|TRBV19
CASSQTSGKYEQYF
>TRBJ2-7|11|TRBV29-1
CSVNTGSEQYF
>TRBJ2-1|14|TRBV5-4
CASSLGGPGNEQFF
>TRBJ2-7|13|TRBV6-6
CASKDSAAYEQYF
>TRBJ2-2|18|TRBV21-1
CASGLVREVFKDTGELFF
>TRBJ2-3|12|TRBV27
CASSFRTGMQYF
>TRBJ2-1|18|TRBV21-1
CASSKVLEHMEGPNEQFF
>TRBJ1-2|13|TRBV10-3
CASSDPQGYGYTF
>TRBJ1-5|15|TRBV7-8
CASSSTGAVNQPQHF
>TRBJ2-2|17|TRBV7-2
CASSPTRNSMNTGELFF
>TRBJ1-2|15|TRBV9
CASSVEGQGPYGYTF
>TRBJ2-3|15|TRBV6-5
CASRPGTSEVGTQYF
>TRBJ2-2|17|TRBV7-3
CASSPGGSGTNTGELFF
>TRBJ2-7|14|TRBV19
CASSPLRDSYEQYF
>TRBJ1-4|15|TRBV4-1
CASSSGWSNNEKLFF
>TRBJ2-3|17|TRBV7-2
CASSLAGLAGLGDTQYF
>TRBJ2-5|15|TRBV7-9
CASSSYRGRQETQYF
>TRBJ1-2|14|TRBV18
CASSPRESNYGYTF
>TRBJ2-5|13|TRBV19
CASSMNRGETQYF
>TRBJ1-1|13|TRBV5-1
CASSLGGETEAFF
>TRBJ2-7|13|TRBV10-3
CAIGGRVSYEQYF
>TRBJ2-1|15|TRBV7-2
CASSLALGVNNEQFF
>TRBJ2-7|14|TRBV7-9
CASSGEGGSYEQYF
>TRBJ2-4|12|TRBV19
CASRGPGNIQYF
>TRBJ2-1|16|TRBV7-2
CASSWDSGSSYNEQFF
>.|15|TRBV14
CASSPQGLAGVEQYF
>TRBJ1-2|13|TRBV6-1
CASGDRAMGGYTF
>TRBJ1-1|15|TRBV5-1
CASEKSGSANTEAFF
>TRBJ2-5|12|TRBV11-3
CASSSGVGEQYF
>TRBJ2-6|19|TRBV5-8
CASSSSETGPDSGANVLTF
>TRBJ2-1|16|TRBV10-3
CAISDQWTGGYNEQFF
>TRBJ2-1|14|TRBV19
CASSRAGGPDEQFF
>TRBJ2-1|15|TRBV7-9
CASSILVTSYNEQFF
>TRBJ1-4|13|TRBV2
CASSMTENEKLFF
>TRBJ2-5|14|TRBV7-2
CASSLARVEETQYF
>TRBJ2-1|15|TRBV5-1
CASSNSGNSYNEQFF